This T cell receptor (beta chain) was sequenced during a study of read filtering for tumor transcriptome and immune sequencing. The library was built from around 0.4 ug RNA with molecular barcoded adaptors for alpha/delta and beta/gamma chains. TCRdb recomputed calls from the reads with MiXCR, one row per CDR3 protein. The data hold approximately 59,000 distinct CDR3 sequences, with roughly an eighth observed a single time. V lost 0 bases to trimming and J lost 0 bases, with 11 bases between them. The CDR3 length is 15 residues. Per the germline V gene, CDR1 is DFQATT and CDR2 is SNEGSKA (reference sequence).

The clonotype comes from a donor aged 40 or over with multiple myeloma. Input material: a population of CD138-negative cells sorted from bone marrow. The chain links TRBV20-1 to TRBJ1-2, with D hard to call. CDR3 coding DNA: TGCAGTGCTAGAGACCGATGGAGAGCTAACTATGGCTACACCTTC. Its protein product is CSARDRWRANYGYTF.